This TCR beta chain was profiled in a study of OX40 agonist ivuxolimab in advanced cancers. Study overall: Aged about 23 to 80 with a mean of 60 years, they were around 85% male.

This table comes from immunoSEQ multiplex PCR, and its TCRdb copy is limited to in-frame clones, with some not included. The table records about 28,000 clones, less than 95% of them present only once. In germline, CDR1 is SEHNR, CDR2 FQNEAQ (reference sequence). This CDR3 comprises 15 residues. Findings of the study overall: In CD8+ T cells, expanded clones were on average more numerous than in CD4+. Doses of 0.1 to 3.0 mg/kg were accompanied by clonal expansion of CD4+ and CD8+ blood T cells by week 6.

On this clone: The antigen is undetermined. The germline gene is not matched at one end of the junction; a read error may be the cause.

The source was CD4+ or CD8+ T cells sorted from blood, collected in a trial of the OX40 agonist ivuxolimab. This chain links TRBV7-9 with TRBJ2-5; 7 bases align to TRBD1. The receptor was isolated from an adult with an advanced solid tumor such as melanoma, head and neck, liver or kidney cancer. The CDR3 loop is CASSLARTGQETQYF. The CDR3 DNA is TGTGCCAGCAGCCTAGCCCGGACAGGCCAAGAGACCCAGTACTTC.